This TCR beta chain comes out of a study of blood T cell repertoires in COVID-19. Study overall: Samples representing acute and convalescent COVID-19 were sourced from the United States, Italy and Spain. PBMCs, B-cell-depleted T cells, or T cells provided the cDNA or gDNA that made up the material.

V lost 0 bases to trimming and J lost 0 bases, with 11 bases between them. The germline V gene has CDR1 MNHEY and CDR2 SMNVEV (reference sequence). The CDR3 runs 16 residues. Libraries were prepared by immunoSEQ multiplex PCR; TCRdb keeps only in-frame clonotypes and omits some of them. The table has about 120,000 clones, more than 70% seen once. Specimen: peripheral blood. The chain links TRBV27 to TRBJ1-1; D uncertain. The TCR originated in an elderly woman with acute or convalescent COVID-19. DNA for the CDR3: TGTGCCAGCAGTTTATCGAACTCAGGAATGAACACTGAAGCTTTCTTT. Protein sequence: CASSLSNSGMNTEAFF.